These 13 T cell receptor beta chains were all obtained from the same sample, sequenced in a study of blood T cell repertoires in COVID-19 (dated by TCRdb to the early 2020s). Receptor libraries were prepared by the immunoSEQ multiplex PCR assay. TCRdb limited this immuneACCESS table to in-frame rearrangements with V and J called. A share of clones is missing; checked studies link under half to unresolved V genes, and the rest is unexplained. The sample yields around 150,000 clones; about 90% were counted once. 2.5% to 3% of the sample is taken by the ten largest. Sample: peripheral blood. These receptors were taken from a man between 60 and 70 years old with acute or convalescent COVID-19.

DNA of the CDR3: TGTGCCAGCAGTTACAGGACTAGCGGGGCCAGGCGGGCCAATGAGCAGTTCTTC. It yields the protein CASSYRTSGARRANEQFF. The J gene is TRBJ2-1, the V gene TRBV6-2 or TRBV6-3, with 12 bases that match TRBD2. The germline V gene has CDR1 MNHEY and CDR2 SVGEGT. The CDR3 spans 18 residues. J was trimmed by 6 bases and V by 2 bases; bases with no gene match: 11.

This CDR3 is CASSSPPGFTQYF. The DNA for the CDR3 is TGTGCCAGCAGCTCCCCCCCAGGGTTTACGCAGTATTTT. This chain uses TRBV11-2 with TRBJ2-3, with a weak D call TRBD1 (5 bases). CDR3 length equals 13 residues. CDR1 is SGHAT, CDR2 FQNNGV, per germline. Trimming cost V 4 bases and J 8 bases, with 13 bases left between them.

The rearrangement uses TRBV6-5 and TRBJ2-1; a possible D gene is TRBD2 (7 bases). V was shortened by 3 bases and J by 0 bases, with 12 bases between the two germline ends. The CDR3 is 16 residues long. The V gene's germline CDR1 is MNHEY and CDR2 SVGAGI. The CDR3 DNA follows: TGTGCCAGCAGTTATGGGGGGGCTAGCTCCTACAATGAGCAGTTCTTC. Encoded protein: CASSYGGASSYNEQFF.

The chain has TRBV4-1 and TRBJ2-3; possible D gene TRBD2, 6 bases. CDR3 length: 15 amino acids. V lost 0 bases and J 6 bases, leaving 13 bases between the germline ends. The V gene's germline CDR1 is MGHRA and CDR2 YSYEKL. The CDR3 region is CASSQEGGGADTQYF. CDR3 nucleotides: TGCGCCAGCAGCCAAGAGGGAGGAGGGGCCGATACGCAGTATTTT.

The V call is TRBV7-2, the J call TRBJ1-1, with D perhaps matching TRBD1 (5 bases). The V end was cut by 0 bases, the J end by 0 bases, with 11 bases between. The CDR3 has 16 residues. CDR1 and CDR2 from the germline V gene are SGHTA and FQGNSA. The chain's CDR3 is CASSLAASTVNTEAFF. Here the CDR3 DNA reads TGTGCCAGCAGCTTAGCTGCCTCGACAGTGAACACTGAAGCTTTCTTT.

This clone was seen a few times. The rearrangement uses TRBV10-3 and TRBJ2-5; tentative D call: TRBD1 (5 bases). The germline CDR1 and CDR2 sequences are ENHRY and SYGVKD. Deletions cut 3 bases from V and 5 bases from J, with 16 bases between. The CDR3 runs 15 residues. CDR3 DNA sequence: TGTGCCATCAGTGAAAGGGGCTACCCAGGGGAGACCCAGTACTTC. The encoded protein is CAISERGYPGETQYF.

The chain uses TRBV9 and TRBJ1-6; D gene uncertain. Trimming removed 2 bases at V and 7 bases at J, with 13 bases between. In germline, CDR1 is SGDLS, CDR2 YYNGEE. The CDR3 loop spans 15 amino acids. The CDR3 spells CASSVGRGTNSPLHF. As DNA, the CDR3 is TGTGCCAGCAGCGTCGGACGGGGAACAAATTCACCCCTCCACTTT. The entire variable domain, with the rest obtained from reference TRBV9 and TRBJ1-6, is as follows: DSGVTQTPKHLITATGQRVTLRCSPRSGDLSVYWYQQSLDQGLQFLIQYYNGEERAKGNILERFSAQQFPDLHSELNLSSLELGDSALYFCASSVGRGTNSPLHFGNGTRLTVT.

The chain uses TRBV30 and TRBJ1-2; D unresolved. The CDR3 totals 13 residues. Germline-derived CDR1 and CDR2 are GTSNPN and SVGIG (reference sequence). V lost 0 bases and J lost 10, with 15 bases in between. The CDR3 DNA sequence: TGTGCCTGGAGTGTACTCTTAGGGAGGCACTACACCTTC. This translates into CAWSVLLGRHYTF.

This sequence joins TRBV5-1 and TRBJ2-5; the match to TRBD2 covers 12 bases. The ends lost 3 bases at V and 2 bases at J; junction bases unmatched: 5. Germline-derived CDR1 and CDR2 are SGHRS and YFSETQ. This CDR3 region has 16 residues. The CDR3, as DNA: TGCGCCAGCAGCTCTAGCGGGGGGGCCTGGCAAGAGACCCAGTACTTC. It specifies CASSSSGGAWQETQYF.

CDR3 sequence (DNA): TGTGCCAGCGGCGGAAACAACTATGGCTACACCTTC. Translated, it gives CASGGNNYGYTF. V gene TRBV11-2 combines with J gene TRBJ1-2; no clear D. Trimming left V 8 bases short and J 2 bases short, with 9 bases between. The CDR3 is 12 amino acids. The germline V gene has CDR1 SGHAT and CDR2 FQNNGV.

This chain connects TRBV11-2 to TRBJ2-7; 8 bases map to TRBD1. Germline V gene data show CDR1 as SGHAT and CDR2 as FQNNGV. The CDR3 has 14 residues. J was trimmed by 0 bases and V by 5 bases; bases with no gene match: 3. CDR3 sequence: CASSPTGGSYEQYF. The CDR3 DNA reads TGTGCCAGCAGCCCCACAGGGGGCTCCTACGAGCAGTACTTC. Using reference TRBV11-2 and TRBJ2-7 for the parts outside the CDR3, the full variable domain is EAGVAQSPRYKIIEKRQSVAFWCNPISGHATLYWYQQILGQGPKLLIQFQNNGVVDDSQLPKDRFSAERLKGVDSTLKIQPAKLEDSAVYLCASSPTGGSYEQYFGPGTRLTVT.

The genes are TRBV4-2 and TRBJ1-6; no firm D call. Trimming shortened V by 7 bases and J by 2 bases, and 15 bases separated the two germline ends. The CDR3 has 16 residues. Germline V gives CDR1 LGHNA, CDR2 YNFKEQ. CDR3 protein: CASKRVGGPYNSPLHF. In nucleotides, the CDR3 is TGTGCCAGCAAAAGAGTCGGAGGCCCCTATAATTCACCCCTCCACTTT.

The chain links TRBV6-5 to TRBJ2-7, with 10 positions matching TRBD1. J was trimmed by 3 bases and V by 2 bases; bases with no gene match: 7. Looked up from germline, CDR1 is MNHEY and CDR2 is SVGAGI. This CDR3 is 16 amino acids long. The CDR3 sequence is CASSYDARTGGYEQYF. For the CDR3, the DNA is TGTGCCAGCAGTTACGACGCGAGGACAGGGGGCTACGAGCAGTACTTC.